The sequence of this TCR beta chain was determined in a study of blood T cell repertoires in COVID-19. This clone was seen only once. Original analysis: The assay estimated nucleated cells by amplifying reference gene primers. Data came from immunoSEQ multiplex PCR; TCRdb stores just in-frame clones and leaves some out. That table furnishes V, J and clone size, whereas the DNA furnished D and trimming. This table holds 150,000 to 200,000 clones, roughly 85% found once. CDR1 and CDR2 (germline): KGHSH, LQKENI. Between the trimmed V and J ends, which lost 4 bases and 2 bases, there was a span of 14 bases. The CDR3 contains 15 residues. Self-reported history from a screening survey and questionnaire set each donor's cohort.

The source is a woman in her 70s in a cohort exposed to, infected with or recovered from COVID-19 (not recorded which). V is TRBV18 and J is TRBJ2-5, with D perhaps matching TRBD2 (5 bases). The sample was PBMCs or T cells enriched from blood (not recorded which). The CDR3 region has the DNA TGTGCCAGCTCACTTAACGGGCAGCGGCAAGAGACCCAGTACTTC. Translated, it gives CASSLNGQRQETQYF.